These 22 T cell receptor beta chains came from one sample sequenced in a study of blood T cell repertoires in COVID-19. Assay: immunoSEQ multiplex PCR; the TCRdb copy retains only in-frame clones and omits some. There are 350,000 to 550,000 clones in the sample; about 89% occur only once, and 4% to 5.5% lies in the top ten. The sequenced sample was peripheral blood. The source of these receptors is a woman aged 30 to 39 with acute or convalescent COVID-19.

The chain carries TRBV3-1 (or the pseudogene TRBV3-2) and TRBJ2-1; no clear D. V was shortened by 4 bases and J by 15 bases, with 22 bases between the two germline ends. The germline gives CDR1 LGHDT, CDR2 YNNKEL (reference sequence). The CDR3 runs 14 residues. The CDR3 reads CASSPALEPPVLFF. The CDR3 nucleotides are TGTGCCAGCAGCCCCGCCTTAGAGCCCCCGGTGCTGTTCTTC.

The CDR3 reads CSALRPEYF. The CDR3 bases are TGCAGTGCTTTACGCCCAGAGTATTTT. The V and J genes are TRBV20-1 and TRBJ2-3; no reliable D call. Germline CDR1 and CDR2: DFQATT and SNEGSKA (reference sequence). The CDR3 loop spans 9 amino acids. The V end was cut by 5 bases, the J end by 13 bases, with 10 bases between.

The chain recombines TRBV12-3 or TRBV12-4 with TRBJ1-2; the D is unclear. This CDR3 comprises 10 residues. The ends were cut back, 10 bases at V and 4 bases at J, with 7 bases in the middle. The CDR3 bases are TGTGCCACCCGTCGCTATGGCTACACCTTC. It yields the protein CATRRYGYTF.

The chain is built from TRBV5-1 and TRBJ2-2; 10 bases are shared with TRBD1. V lost 0 bases and J lost 5; bases outside the gene matches: 4. Germline lookup yields CDR1 SGHRS and CDR2 YFSETQ. The CDR3 spans 16 residues. CDR3 sequence reads: CASSLVGDRGTGELFF. CDR3 DNA sequence: TGCGCCAGCAGCTTGGTAGGGGACAGGGGAACCGGGGAGCTGTTTTTT. The complete variable domain, with remaining parts taken from reference TRBV5-1 and TRBJ2-2, reads KAGVTQTPRYLIKTRGQQVTLSCSPISGHRSVSWYQQTPGQGLQFLFEYFSETQRNKGNFPGRFSGRQFSNSRSEMNVSTLELGDSALYLCASSLVGDRGTGELFFGEGSRLTVL.

The genes are TRBV28 and TRBJ2-3; D may be TRBD2 (6 bases). From germline, CDR1 is MDHEN and CDR2 SYDVKM. V lost 3 bases, J lost 0 bases, and 22 bases lay in between. This CDR3 region has 19 residues. CDR3 sequence (DNA): TGTGCCAGCAGTTTGTCATACCGGGAGACTGATTCCAGCACAGATACGCAGTATTTT. This gives the protein CASSLSYRETDSSTDTQYF.

The rearrangement joins TRBV29-1 to TRBJ2-3; D might be TRBD1 (5 bases). Germline V CDR1 and CDR2: SQVTM, ANQGSEA. Trimming stripped 4 bases from V and 2 bases from J, with 13 bases between. The CDR3 extends over 14 amino acids. This chain's CDR3 is CSVARAPSTDTQYF. The DNA of the CDR3 is TGCAGCGTTGCCAGGGCCCCTTCCACAGATACGCAGTATTTT.

V is TRBV9 and J is TRBJ1-2; 9 positions agree with TRBD1. There are 14 residues in the CDR3. V shed 4 bases and J 6 bases; nucleotides not matched to a gene: 7. Germline V gives CDR1 SGDLS, CDR2 YYNGEE. Here the CDR3 DNA reads TGTGCCAGCAGCAGAGGGGACAGGGACGATGGCTACACCTTC. It specifies CASSRGDRDDGYTF. Full variable domain (remainder filled in from reference TRBV9 and TRBJ1-2): DSGVTQTPKHLITATGQRVTLRCSPRSGDLSVYWYQQSLDQGLQFLIQYYNGEERAKGNILERFSAQQFPDLHSELNLSSLELGDSALYFCASSRGDRDDGYTFGSGTRLTVV.

This clone has at least ten counts. V and J are TRBV12-3 or TRBV12-4 and TRBJ1-4; 7 positions match TRBD1. This CDR3 spans 13 amino acids. Germline trimming cut 6 bases from V and 8 bases from J; bases unmatched to any gene: 6. CDR3 amino acids: CASRTGVDEKLFF. The CDR3 region has the DNA TGTGCCAGCAGAACAGGGGTGGACGAAAAACTGTTTTTT.

This clone appeared a few times. The chain has TRBV20-1 and TRBJ2-1, with D hard to call. V was shortened by 3 bases and J by 10 bases, with 10 bases between the two germline ends. Per germline, CDR1 DFQATT and CDR2 SNEGSKA (reference sequence). CDR3 length: 11 residues. The CDR3 region is CSASPLREQFF. CDR3 DNA: TGCAGTGCTAGCCCCCTCCGGGAGCAGTTCTTC.

The chain couples TRBV5-1 to TRBJ2-7; 7 bases are a match to TRBD1. In germline, CDR1 is SGHRS, CDR2 YFSETQ. This CDR3 spans 12 amino acids. The V gene end was trimmed by 3 bases and the J gene end by 6 bases; junction bases not matched to a gene: 3. In nucleotides, the CDR3 is TGCGCCAGCAGCTACAGGGGAACCGAGCAGTACTTC. Its translation is CASSYRGTEQYF.

This rearrangement joins TRBV4-1 to TRBJ2-4; D is unresolved. CDR3 length equals 16 residues. CDR1 and CDR2 from the germline V gene are MGHRA and YSYEKL. With 0 bases removed from V and 0 bases from J, the gap between germline ends came to 9 bases. CDR3 DNA sequence: TGCGCCAGCAGCCAAGATTTAACAGAAGCCAAAAACATTCAGTACTTC. Its protein is CASSQDLTEAKNIQYF.

This chain uses TRBV28 with TRBJ1-1; a weak D match, TRBD1 (6 bases). CDR3 length: 12 amino acids. Germline V gives CDR1 MDHEN, CDR2 SYDVKM. The V end lost 5 bases, the J end lost 8 bases, and 12 bases lay between the germline ends. Here the CDR3 reads CASSPTTGEAFF. CDR3 DNA: TGTGCCAGCAGTCCAACGACAGGAGAAGCTTTCTTT.

The chain carries TRBV5-6 and TRBJ2-5; perhaps TRBD1 as D (6 bases). Germline V gene data show CDR1 as SGHDT and CDR2 as YYEEEE. The CDR3 is 13 residues long. With 0 bases removed from V and 7 bases from J, the gap between germline ends came to 10 bases. The CDR3, as DNA: TGTGCCAGCAGCTTGGAGTCCAGGGGGACCCAGTACTTC. Its protein product is CASSLESRGTQYF.

The rearrangement joins TRBV9 to TRBJ1-1; 10 bases fit TRBD1. The CDR3 loop spans 12 amino acids. Germline V gene sequence: CDR1 SGDLS, CDR2 YYNGEE. The junction had 1 base not matched to a gene; V was cut back by 7 bases and J by 4 bases. This CDR3 is CASGQGGTEAFF. The CDR3 nucleotides are TGTGCCAGCGGACAGGGGGGCACTGAAGCTTTCTTT. The entire variable domain, with the rest obtained from reference TRBV9 and TRBJ1-1, is as follows: DSGVTQTPKHLITATGQRVTLRCSPRSGDLSVYWYQQSLDQGLQFLIQYYNGEERAKGNILERFSAQQFPDLHSELNLSSLELGDSALYFCASGQGGTEAFFGQGTRLTVV.

This sequence joins TRBV2 and TRBJ2-3; TRBD1 aligns across 8 bases. CDR1 SNHLY and CDR2 FYNNEI come from the germline V gene. The CDR3 runs 13 residues. V trimming: 5 bases; J trimming: 9 bases; junction bases outside the gene matches: 7. CDR3 nucleotide sequence: TGTGCCAGCAGTCCAACAGGGGGAGTAACGCAGTATTTT. Its translation is CASSPTGGVTQYF.

The chain carries TRBV15 and TRBJ2-3; 9 positions match TRBD1. CDR3 length equals 15 residues. Per the germline V gene, CDR1 is LNHNV and CDR2 is YYDKDF (reference sequence). With 4 bases clipped from V and 2 bases from J, the junction kept 4 bases outside the gene matches. The CDR3: CATSIGTGHTDTQYF. As DNA, the CDR3 is TGTGCCACCAGCATAGGGACAGGGCACACAGATACGCAGTATTTT.

The chain recombines TRBV30 with TRBJ2-3; TRBD1 agrees at 8 bases. CDR3 length: 13 residues. CDR1 and CDR2 from the germline V gene are GTSNPN and SVGIG (reference sequence). The V segment lost 5 bases and the J segment 5 bases; nucleotides outside the gene matches: 6. The CDR3 loop reads CAWSPGGQDTQYF. The DNA for the CDR3 is TGTGCCTGGTCACCAGGGGGCCAAGATACGCAGTATTTT.

This sequence joins TRBV7-6 and TRBJ2-3, with 10 nucleotides matching TRBD1. Per the germline V gene, CDR1 is SGHVS and CDR2 is FNYEAQ. Unmatched junction bases numbered 22, after V lost 5 bases and J lost 8 bases. CDR3 length: 19 residues. CDR3 protein: CASSPENRPGTGDLGTQYF. CDR3 coding DNA: TGTGCCAGCAGCCCCGAGAACCGCCCGGGGACAGGGGACTTAGGTACGCAGTATTTT.

The rearrangement uses TRBV13 and TRBJ2-7; 7 bases align to TRBD1. Unmatched junction bases numbered 8, after V lost 6 bases and J lost 0 bases. This CDR3 region has 15 residues. Germline assignment: CDR1 PRHDT and CDR2 FYEKMQ (reference sequence). The CDR3 loop reads CASREGQRNSYEQYF. The CDR3, as DNA: TGTGCCAGCAGAGAGGGACAGAGAAACTCCTACGAGCAGTACTTC. Using reference TRBV13 and TRBJ2-7 for the parts outside the CDR3, the full variable domain is AAGVIQSPRHLIKEKRETATLKCYPIPRHDTVYWYQQGPGQDPQFLISFYEKMQSDKGSIPDRFSAQQFSDYHSELNMSSLELGDSALYFCASREGQRNSYEQYFGPGTRLTVT.

The chain recombines TRBV7-9 with TRBJ1-1; D unclear. The length of the CDR3 is 13 residues. Trimming pared 1 base from V and 1 base from J, leaving 4 bases between. Germline assignment: CDR1 SEHNR and CDR2 FQNEAQ (reference sequence). The CDR3 bases are TGTGCCAGCAGCTTAGTGGCGAACACTGAAGCTTTCTTT. Residues: CASSLVANTEAFF.

The V gene is TRBV7-3, the J gene TRBJ2-2; 8 nucleotides align to TRBD1. Germline assignment: CDR1 SGHTA and CDR2 FQGTGA. With 5 bases clipped from V and 9 bases from J, the junction kept 5 bases outside the gene matches. This CDR3 spans 13 amino acids. The CDR3 spells CASSTQGVRELFF. CDR3 nucleotide sequence: TGTGCCAGCAGCACACAGGGGGTCCGGGAGCTGTTTTTT. Filled out from reference TRBV7-3 and TRBJ2-2, the complete variable domain reads GAGVSQTPSNKVTEKGKYVELRCDPISGHTALYWYRQSLGQGPEFLIYFQGTGAADDSGLPNDRFFAVRPEGSVSTLKIQRTERGDSAVYLCASSTQGVRELFFGEGSRLTVL.

This sequence joins TRBV7-3 and TRBJ2-3; TRBD2 might be the D (6 bases). The CDR3 spans 15 residues. Between the trimmed V and J ends, which lost 5 bases and 3 bases, there was a span of 15 bases. Per the germline V gene, CDR1 is SGHTA and CDR2 is FQGTGA. DNA for the CDR3: TGTGCCAGCAGCCCCGGGGGTAGGGAAACAGATACGCAGTATTTT. Encoded protein: CASSPGGRETDTQYF.